This TCR beta chain comes out of a study of read filtering for tumor transcriptome and immune sequencing. Study-wide context: Among patients, some 17 were male and some 15 female, aged roughly 47 to 90 (mean roughly 63). Revised staging placed roughly 8 patients in R-ISS I, over 15 in II, six or seven in III.

Trimming left V 11 bases short and J 4 bases short, with 13 bases between. The CDR3 covers 12 residues. Germline CDR1 and CDR2: MNHEY and SVGEGT. This clonotype was detected many times. The antigen is undetermined. Study conclusions and caveats: Dropping single-read clonotypes raised IR-seq and RNA-seq shared-clonotype correlation. IR-seq captured clonotypes deeper and more reliably than RNA-seq.

The library was built from around 380 ng RNA with molecular barcoded adaptors for alpha/delta and beta/gamma chains. Each CDR3 protein gets one entry after TCRdb re-called the reads with MiXCR. The repertoire has over 45,000 distinct CDR3 sequences, 10% to 15% of them found once; the top ten carry more than 12%. The clonotype comes from a donor at least 40 years old with multiple myeloma. Sample: a population of CD138-negative cells sorted from bone marrow. This sequence joins TRBV6-2 or TRBV6-3 and TRBJ2-3; no firm D call. The CDR3 coding sequence is TGTGCCTACGGGTCTAGTTCAGATACGCAGTATTTT. This encodes CAYGSSSDTQYF.